A single sample is the source of the 26 T cell receptor beta chains below, sequenced in a study of tumor and adjacent non-tumor tissue in lung cancer. This sample's RNA came from whole unsorted tissue. A modified ARM-PCR protocol with three rounds of nested PCR amplified TCRbeta. One entry per CDR3 protein, called by TCRdb with MiXCR from the multiplex PCR reads. The profile shows 60,000 to 95,000 distinct CDR3 sequences, under 80% of them singletons. Sequencing was done on a sample of lung tumor tissue. These receptor sequences come from a woman between 50 and 59 years old with non-small cell lung cancer.

Points on this clonotype: A much larger clone sits a single nucleotide away, making a read error possible. Without the conserved terminal phenylalanine or tryptophan, this CDR3 likely stems from a read error. The chain links TRBV10-2 to TRBJ1-2, with TRBD1 matching over 8 bases. Germline assignment: CDR1 WSHSY and CDR2 SAAADI. The CDR3 is 12 amino acids. In nucleotides, the CDR3 is TGCGTCAGCAGTGAGACAGGGGATGGCTACACCCTC. The encoded protein is CVSSETGDGYTL.

Worth noting for this clonotype: Germline is not matched at one junction end, which may reflect a read error. This sequence joins TRBV12-3 or TRBV12-4 and TRBJ1-5, with TRBD1 identical over 12 bases. This CDR3 has 14 residues. The DNA of the CDR3 is TGTGCCAGCAGTGGGACAGGGGGCAGTCGGCCCCAGCATTTC. Translation gives CASSGTGGSRPQHF.

Remarks on this clonotype: The CDR3 carries no conserved terminal phenylalanine or tryptophan, so it likely arises from a read error. Because the CDR3's place on the DNA is in doubt, the DNA is left out and the CDR3 is given as listed by TCRdb. This chain connects TRBV4-2 to TRBJ2-5. Looked up from germline, CDR1 is LGHNA and CDR2 is YNFKEQ. The CDR3 spans 14 residues, counting both ends. The CDR3 is CASSQAASGETQNL.

Concerning this clonotype: A read error may account for a junction end that differs from germline. The chain recombines TRBV6-1 with TRBJ2-7; 7 bases line up with TRBD2. Germline lookup yields CDR1 MNHNS and CDR2 SASEGT. The CDR3 contains 20 residues. The CDR3 protein is CASSEFLEGRESLPSYKQYF. CDR3 nucleotides: TGTGCCAGCAGTGAATTTCTGGAGGGGCGGGAGAGTCTCCCCTCCTACAAGCAGTACTTC.

About this clonotype: Because the CDR3 is missing its conserved closing phenylalanine or tryptophan, this is likely a read error. The rearrangement joins TRBV5-1 to TRBJ1-1; D not certain. The germline V gene encodes CDR1 SGHRS and CDR2 YFSETQ. V dropped 2 bases and J dropped 1 base, with 9 bases sitting between them. The CDR3 length is 14 residues. The CDR3 DNA is TGCGCCAGCAGCTTCATGGACGAGAACACTGAAGCTTTCCTT. Translated: CASSFMDENTEAFL.

This clonotype has ten or more counts. V usage is TRBV20-1 and J usage is TRBJ2-1; 10 nucleotides line up with TRBD2. Germline values: CDR1 DFQATT, CDR2 SNEGSKA (reference sequence). J gave up 10 bases and V 5 bases, and 5 bases lay outside the gene matches. The CDR3 runs to 12 residues. CDR3: CSAPGSGREQFF. The CDR3 coding sequence is TGCAGTGCTCCCGGTAGCGGGAGGGAGCAGTTCTTC.

As concerns this clonotype: Sequence at one end of the junction differs from germline and may be a read error. This chain joins TRBV6-2 or TRBV6-3 and TRBJ2-1, with 7 bases identical to TRBD2. Germline V gives CDR1 MNHEY, CDR2 SVGEGT. The CDR3 runs 18 residues. The CDR3 is CVSNDRGLAEGSYNEQFF. CDR3 DNA: TGTGTTAGCAACGACAGAGGGCTAGCGGAGGGCTCCTACAATGAGCAGTTTTTC.

For this clonotype: An end of the junction differs from the germline gene, which may be a read error. The DNA for the CDR3 is TGTGTCAGCAGTGAATCAACAGCGAACACTAAAGCTTTCTTT. It encodes CVSSESTANTKAFF. The rearrangement joins TRBV6-4 to TRBJ1-1, with D hard to call. Germline-derived CDR1 and CDR2 are MRHNA and SNTAGT. The CDR3 runs to 14 residues.

This chain uses TRBV11-2 with TRBJ1-1; D is unresolved. The V gene lost 5 bases and the J gene lost 6 bases, with 16 bases spanning the gap. The germline V gene has CDR1 SGHAT and CDR2 FQNNGV. This CDR3 is built from 14 residues. For the CDR3, the DNA is TGTGCCAGCAGCCTGATAATGCTGGGATCTGAAGCTTTCTTT. It specifies CASSLIMLGSEAFF.

This clonotype has only a few counts. The chain joins TRBV18 to TRBJ2-7; D is unresolved. The CDR3 has 15 residues. V was trimmed by 0 bases and J by 0 bases, leaving 9 bases between them. CDR1 and CDR2 (germline): KGHSH, LQKENI. The chain's CDR3 is CASSPPISGSYEQYF. CDR3 DNA: TGTGCCAGCTCACCACCGATCTCAGGCTCCTACGAGCAGTACTTC.

Notes on this clonotype: This may be a read error, as it is one base from a much larger clone. The chain links TRBV28 to TRBJ1-2; D gene ambiguous. CDR3 length equals 12 residues. Per germline, CDR1 MDHEN and CDR2 SYDVKM. The CDR3: CASILRMRGYTF. CDR3 coding DNA: TGTGCCAGCATTTTAAGGATGCGGGGCTACACCTTC.

Comments on this clonotype: A much larger clone differs by one base, so this may be a read error. The chain couples TRBV5-1 to TRBJ2-1; 8 bases match TRBD1. Germline V gives CDR1 SGHRS, CDR2 YFSETQ. The CDR3 totals 13 residues. The CDR3 protein is CTSSVRQGNEQFF. As DNA, the CDR3 is TGCACCAGCAGCGTAAGACAGGGGAATGAGCAGTTCTTC.

The rearrangement links TRBV30 to TRBJ1-3; D might be TRBD1 (5 bases). Trimming pared 4 bases from V and 0 bases from J, leaving 16 bases between. The CDR3 covers 16 residues. CDR1 and CDR2 from the germline V gene are GTSNPN and SVGIG (reference sequence). CDR3 sequence: CAWITGRRFSGNTIYF. In DNA form, the CDR3 reads TGTGCCTGGATTACGGGACGGCGGTTCTCTGGAAACACCATATATTTT. Based on the CDR3 plus reference TRBV30 and TRBJ1-3, the full variable domain is SQTIHQWPATLVQPVGSPLSLECTVEGTSNPNLYWYRQAAGRGLQLLFYSVGIGQISSEVPQNLSASRPQDRQFILSSKKLLLSDSGFYLCAWITGRRFSGNTIYFGEGSWLTVV.

The CDR3 sequence: CASSLLQANTGELFF. CDR3 nucleotides: TGTGCCAGCAGCTTACTTCAAGCGAACACCGGGGAGCTGTTTTTT. The rearrangement links TRBV11-1 to TRBJ2-2, with unresolved D. This CDR3 has 15 amino acids. Germline V gene lookup returns CDR1 SGHAT and CDR2 FQDESV (reference sequence). The V end lost 2 bases, the J end lost 0 bases, and 7 bases lay between the germline ends.

Only one count was recorded for this clonotype. A junction boundary mismatches the germline segment, possibly from a read error. The chain links TRBV29-1 to TRBJ1-1, with D uncertain. The length of the CDR3 is 12 residues. Per germline, CDR1 SQVTM and CDR2 ANQGSEA. CDR3 nucleotide sequence: TGCAGCGCCCTTGGTCAGTCCACTGAAGCTTACTTT. The encoded protein is CSALGQSTEAYF.

The chain couples TRBV29-1 to TRBJ1-6; TRBD1 matches at 7 bases. Germline V CDR1 and CDR2: SQVTM, ANQGSEA. J lost 19 bases, V lost 7 bases, and 19 bases had no gene match. This CDR3 region has 13 residues. The CDR3 region is CSGSRDSDLLLHF. For the CDR3, the DNA is TGCAGCGGTTCCCGGGACAGTGATTTACTCCTACACTTT.

The chain employs TRBV29-1 and TRBJ2-4; D gene uncertain. The CDR3 sequence is 13 residues long. V was pared by 5 bases and J by 8 bases, with 16 bases between. Germline V gene data show CDR1 as SQVTM and CDR2 as ANQGSEA. CDR3 sequence: CSVFKPEVDIQYF. In DNA, the CDR3 is TGCAGCGTTTTCAAACCAGAAGTAGACATTCAGTACTTC.

As regards this clonotype: A much larger clone differs from this one at a single base, so this may be a read error. A read error is likely, as this CDR3 ends without the conserved phenylalanine or tryptophan. The chain recombines TRBV20-1 with TRBJ2-3, with D possibly TRBD2 on 6 matching bases. Trimming removed 6 bases from V and 9 bases from J, with 13 bases in between. Germline V gene lookup returns CDR1 DFQATT and CDR2 SNEGSKA (reference sequence). The CDR3 extends over 11 amino acids. CDR3 coding DNA: TGCAGTGCGCATAGGGACTTCACGCAGTATTTA. Translated, it gives CSAHRDFTQYL.

As concerns this clonotype: A read error may account for a junction end that differs from germline. The rearrangement joins TRBV11-2 to TRBJ1-1; 9 bases are shared with TRBD1. The CDR3 length is 14 residues. From germline, CDR1 is SGHAT and CDR2 FQNNGV. CDR3 region: CASSFMDRGTEAFF. The CDR3 nucleotides read TGTGCCAGCAGCTTTATGGACAGGGGTACTGAGGCTTTCTTT.

Of note for this clonotype: The CDR3 carries no conserved terminal phenylalanine or tryptophan, so it likely arises from a read error. The chain has TRBV11-2 and TRBJ2-3; possibly TRBD1 for D (6 bases). V gave up 5 bases and J gave up 5 bases, with 32 bases separating them. CDR1 is SGHAT and CDR2 is FQNNGV in the germline V gene. The CDR3 is 20 amino acids. CDR3 bases: TGTGCCAGCAGCCCGACCGGAACTAGGGGGAGTTCCCTAAGAGAAGATACGCAGTATTTG. Translating gives CASSPTGTRGSSLREDTQYL.

This clonotype was seen repeatedly, ten times or more. V is TRBV11-1 and J is TRBJ2-1; D unclear. Trimming left V 5 bases short and J 3 bases short, with 8 bases between. The CDR3 has 13 amino acids. Germline V CDR1 and CDR2: SGHAT, FQDESV (reference sequence). Here the CDR3 DNA reads TGTGCCAGCAGCGCCGCGGACTACAATGAGCAGTTCTTC. It encodes CASSAADYNEQFF.

This clonotype was seen a few times. At one boundary the junction diverges from the germline segment, which might be a read error. V and J are TRBV6-1 and TRBJ2-7; 9 bases align to TRBD1. This CDR3 contains 17 residues. Germline values: CDR1 MNHNS, CDR2 SASEGT. The CDR3 spells CASSGTGTGLSNYGQYF. The CDR3 DNA reads as TGTGCCAGCAGTGGAACCGGGACAGGGCTCTCGAATTACGGGCAGTACTTC.

To note about this clonotype: The missing conserved phenylalanine or tryptophan at the end of this CDR3 makes a read error likely. This chain joins TRBV11-2 and TRBJ2-5, with D unresolved. Germline V gene data show CDR1 as SGHAT and CDR2 as FQNNGV. The ends were cut back, 4 bases at V and 5 bases at J, with 11 bases in the middle. The CDR3 loop spans 13 amino acids. The CDR3 sequence: CASSCREKETQYL. The DNA of the CDR3 is TGTGCCAGCAGCTGTAGGGAAAAGGAGACCCAGTACCTC.

The rearrangement joins TRBV20-1 to TRBJ2-5; possibly TRBD2 for D (6 bases). Germline V gene data show CDR1 as DFQATT and CDR2 as SNEGSKA (reference sequence). The germline V and J ends were trimmed by 6 bases and 4 bases, with 18 bases remaining between them. The CDR3 length is 14 residues. The CDR3 DNA is TGCAGTGCCCATGGCCTAAGGGGAGGAGAGACCCAGTACTTC. Translated, it gives CSAHGLRGGETQYF.

Turning to this clonotype: Because the CDR3 is missing its conserved closing phenylalanine or tryptophan, this is likely a read error. This chain connects TRBV29-1 to TRBJ2-1; TRBD2 matches at 11 bases. The CDR3 length is 14 residues. Germline V gives CDR1 SQVTM, CDR2 ANQGSEA. This CDR3 is CGVGELAGGNEQFL. The CDR3 DNA is TGCGGCGTTGGGGAATTAGCGGGAGGGAATGAGCAGTTCCTC.

The chain couples TRBV24-1 to TRBJ1-2, with TRBD1 as a possible D gene (6 bases). This CDR3 is built from 15 residues. Per the germline V gene, CDR1 is KGHDR and CDR2 is SFDVKD. In DNA form, the CDR3 reads TGTGCAAAAACAATCCCGGGGGCAGCTAACTATGGCTACACCTTC. Encoded protein: CAKTIPGAANYGYTF.